This T cell receptor (beta chain) emerged from a study of blood T cell repertoires in COVID-19. About the research overall: The study drew acute and convalescent COVID-19 samples from the United States, Italy and Spain. The analysed material was cDNA or gDNA that came from T cells, B-cell-depleted T cells, or PBMCs.

In the authors' workflow: Using reference gene primer amplification, nucleated cell counts were estimated. The repertoire was sequenced with immunoSEQ multiplex PCR; TCRdb's copy has only in-frame clones and lacks some. The V and J calls and the clone size are those of that table, but D and trimming were determined from the DNA. The table has about 260,000 clones, 80% to 90% seen once. This clone was seen only a few times. Trimming took off 1 base at V and 6 bases at J, with 15 bases between the two ends. CDR1 SGHTA and CDR2 FQGNSA come from the germline V gene. This CDR3 is built from 16 residues. The clonotype was recovered from a man in his sixties with acute or convalescent COVID-19. The chain uses TRBV7-2 and TRBJ1-4; D may be TRBD1 (6 bases). The material sequenced was peripheral blood. CDR3 in DNA: TGTGCCAGCAGCTTAGTAGGGGGGGCTCGTCATGAAAAACTGTTTTTT. This gives the protein CASSLVGGARHEKLFF.